The present entry profiles one T cell receptor beta chain with its context. Antigen: not known. CDR1 is SGHRS and CDR2 is YFSETQ in the germline V gene. This CDR3 has 15 residues. Trimming cost V 4 bases and J 6 bases; bases outside gene matches: 12. This entry comes from a study of response to subunit inactivated influenza vaccine. General study findings and limits: Authors suggested few new T cells are recruited by each seasonal influenza vaccination.

One entry per CDR3 protein, called by TCRdb with MiXCR from the RT-PCR reads. Among about 650,000 distinct CDR3 sequences listed, about 15% were seen once. This chain links TRBV5-1 with TRBJ2-7, with 8 bases identical to TRBD1. Sequencing was performed on PBMCs from blood, taken approximately 15 days before vaccination. The sequence was collected from a man between 50 and 59 years old who received an inactivated influenza vaccine. The CDR3 here is CASSHAGTGGREQYF. The CDR3 bases are TGCGCCAGCAGCCATGCCGGGACAGGAGGGCGCGAGCAGTACTTC.